The text below deals with one T cell receptor beta chain. What it binds is unknown. This sample is drawn from a study of shared clonotypes between healthy human individuals. Several immunoSEQ plates held equal portions of the genomic DNA taken from each subset. Produced via immunoSEQ multiplex PCR; TCRdb's table is partial and in-frame only. The sample lists approximately 1,000,000 clones; roughly 74% were seen once. The CDR3 runs to 13 residues. V lost 5 bases, J lost 2 bases, and 9 bases lay in between. Germline assignment: CDR1 KGHSH and CDR2 LQKENI. Overall study findings and caveats: Rarefaction showed that sequencing of sorted subsets was incomplete (despite large depth).

The source material was memory CD4+ T cells from PBMCs. Subset here: CD45RA-negative fraction. J is TRBJ2-5 and V is TRBV18; unclear D gene. The receptor was derived from a man younger than 35 in good health. Some clones in this sample may be carry-over from other donors' samples. The CDR3 DNA sequence: TGTGCCAGCTCAACAAAAATTCAAGAGACCCAGTACTTC. Its translation: CASSTKIQETQYF.